One and the same sample provided the 3 T cell receptor beta chains below, sequenced in a study of neoadjuvant anti-PD-1 for oral cavity cancer. The time point here: after neoadjuvant nivolumab, at surgical resection. Assay used: immunoSEQ multiplex PCR; TCRdb lists only in-frame clones, some missing. This table has some 70,000 clones, 70% to 90% appearing once. The sequenced sample was PBMCs, obtained after nivolumab (anti-PD-1) treatment. The source of these receptors is a person between 40 and 85 years old with oral cavity squamous cell carcinoma.

Here the CDR3 DNA reads TGCGCCAGCAGCCTCGGGATGGCGGGAGCGGGAGGCACAGATACGCAGTATTTT. Translating it yields CASSLGMAGAGGTDTQYF. The chain couples TRBV5-1 to TRBJ2-3, with 8 bases lining up with TRBD2. Unmatched junction bases numbered 14, after V lost 4 bases and J lost 1 base. The CDR3 is 18 residues long. Looked up from germline, CDR1 is SGHRS and CDR2 is YFSETQ.

There are a few counts of this clone. CDR3 coding DNA: TGTGCCAGCAGCTCCAGAGATCTGAACACTGAAGCTTTCTTT. Translating it yields CASSSRDLNTEAFF. The rearrangement joins TRBV7-8 to TRBJ1-1, with D uncertain. CDR1 and CDR2 from the germline V gene are SGHVS and FQNEAQ. Deletions cut 4 bases from V and 0 bases from J, with 9 bases between. This CDR3 is 14 amino acids long.

The V call is TRBV2, the J call TRBJ2-7; D gene uncertain. This CDR3 spans 14 amino acids. The germline V and J ends were trimmed by 1 base and 8 bases, with 15 bases remaining between them. Germline CDR1 is SNHLY and CDR2 is FYNNEI. CDR3: CASSEENTPGKQYF. The DNA of the CDR3 is TGTGCCAGCAGTGAAGAGAACACCCCTGGGAAGCAGTACTTC.